The 13 T cell receptor beta chains reported below all come from one sample, sequenced in a study of identifying expanded T cells in peripheral blood. Sequencing was performed with immunoSEQ multiplex PCR; in TCRdb, only in-frame clones are kept and a portion is missing. The sample yields roughly 96,000 clones, approximately 86% seen once. The specimen was blood. These receptors originate from a person aged 18 to 69 in good health.

This rearrangement joins TRBV6-1 to TRBJ1-5; D uncertain. Germline V gene lookup returns CDR1 MNHNS and CDR2 SASEGT. This CDR3 is 15 amino acids long. Between the trimmed V and J ends, which lost 3 bases and 0 bases, there was a span of 9 bases. The DNA of the CDR3 is TGTGCCAGCAGTGACTTATGGGCTAGCAATCAGCCCCAGCATTTT. Its protein product is CASSDLWASNQPQHF.

The rearrangement uses TRBV25-1 and TRBJ2-5; tentatively, D is TRBD1 (6 bases). Trimming took off 4 bases at V and 5 bases at J, with 17 bases between the two ends. Germline loops: CDR1 MGHDK, CDR2 SYGVNS. The CDR3 sequence is 15 residues long. CDR3 region: CASSVAGTPKETQYF. CDR3 in DNA: TGTGCCAGCAGTGTAGCCGGGACACCGAAGGAGACCCAGTACTTC.

V and J are TRBV19 and TRBJ1-1, with a possible D match to TRBD1 (5 bases). V was shortened by 5 bases and J by 0 bases, with 13 bases between the two germline ends. This CDR3 contains 15 residues. The germline gives CDR1 LNHDA, CDR2 SQIVND (reference sequence). The CDR3 sequence is CASSATGLLNTEAFF. The CDR3 nucleotides are TGTGCCAGTAGTGCGACGGGACTGCTGAACACTGAAGCTTTCTTT.

The table lists this clone with a count of one. The V and J genes are TRBV6-1 and TRBJ1-5; D gene ambiguous. Trimming left V 4 bases short and J 3 bases short, with 7 bases between. CDR3 size: 13 residues. Germline assignment: CDR1 MNHNS and CDR2 SASEGT. CDR3 DNA: TGTGCCAGCAGTGGAGGGTACAATCAGCCCCAGCATTTT. Translating it yields CASSGGYNQPQHF.

In this sample, this clone turned up once. The chain carries TRBV15 and TRBJ2-7, with D unclear. There are 13 residues in the CDR3. Germline V CDR1 and CDR2: LNHNV, YYDKDF (reference sequence). V lost 5 bases, J lost 4 bases, and 12 bases lay in between. The CDR3 loop reads CATSGWPRYEQYF. The CDR3 DNA sequence: TGTGCCACCAGCGGCTGGCCTCGGTACGAGCAGTACTTC.

The chain has TRBV6-5 and TRBJ1-1; the D is unclear. Germline V gene lookup returns CDR1 MNHEY and CDR2 SVGAGI. The CDR3 has 13 residues. V shed 0 bases and J shed 7 bases, with 9 bases lying between them. CDR3 in DNA: TGTGCCAGCAGTTACTCCGCCGGGAGTGAAGCTTTCTTT. It specifies CASSYSAGSEAFF.

This clone was observed a handful of times. V usage is TRBV7-6 and J usage is TRBJ1-6; D might be TRBD1 (5 bases). The CDR3 sequence is 13 residues long. The germline CDR1 and CDR2 sequences are SGHVS and FNYEAQ. Trimming removed 4 bases at V and 10 bases at J, with 11 bases between. Here the CDR3 DNA reads TGTGCCAGCAGCTCCGTGGGGGGGTCACCCCTCCACTTT. Amino acids: CASSSVGGSPLHF.

The V and J genes are TRBV2 and TRBJ2-2; 8 bases are a match to TRBD1. The V and J ends lost 6 bases and 1 base, in that order; junction bases with no gene match: 1. Germline V lookup: CDR1 SNHLY, CDR2 FYNNEI. The CDR3 loop spans 14 amino acids. The CDR3 DNA is TGTGCCAGCAGCGGACAGGGGAACACCGGGGAGCTGTTTTTT. Translated: CASSGQGNTGELFF.

This sequence joins TRBV5-4 and TRBJ1-1; D remains unclear. V gave up 0 bases and J gave up 1 base, with 10 bases separating them. The V gene's germline CDR1 is SGHNT and CDR2 YYREEE (reference sequence). This CDR3 spans 15 amino acids. The CDR3, as DNA: TGTGCCAGCAGCTTGGCTTTCTCCGGGAACACTGAAGCTTTCTTT. It translates to CASSLAFSGNTEAFF.

The chain couples TRBV7-2 to TRBJ2-3, with TRBD1 as a possible D gene (6 bases). Trimming cost V 0 bases and J 2 bases, with 9 bases left between them. CDR1 and CDR2 (germline): SGHTA, FQGNSA. This CDR3 is 15 amino acids long. CDR3 sequence reads: CASSLAGQSTDTQYF. CDR3 sequence (DNA): TGTGCCAGCAGCTTAGCAGGACAGTCCACAGATACGCAGTATTTT.

The V and J genes are TRBV4-3 and TRBJ1-1, with 9 bases fitting TRBD1. The CDR3 is 15 residues long. Germline CDR1 reads LGHNA; CDR2 reads YSLEER. Germline trimming cut 3 bases from V and 2 bases from J; bases unmatched to any gene: 4. CDR3 coding DNA: TGCGCCAGCAGCCACACGACAGGGGGTAACACTGAAGCTTTCTTT. It specifies CASSHTTGGNTEAFF.

This clone has a single count. V usage is TRBV6-1 and J usage is TRBJ2-7; TRBD2 might be the D (6 bases). The germline gives CDR1 MNHNS, CDR2 SASEGT. V lost 4 bases and J 4 bases, leaving 17 bases between the germline ends. The CDR3 is 15 amino acids. CDR3 DNA: TGTGCCAGCAGTGGTCGACGGGACTCAGCTTACGAGCAGTACTTC. Its translation: CASSGRRDSAYEQYF.

The CDR3 is CASSSYWTGDANSPLHF. The DNA of the CDR3 is TGCGCCAGCAGCTCGTACTGGACAGGGGACGCAAATTCACCCCTCCACTTT. The chain joins TRBV5-1 to TRBJ1-6; TRBD1 matches at 9 bases. The V gene's germline CDR1 is SGHRS and CDR2 YFSETQ. The junction had 11 bases not matched to a gene; V was cut back by 3 bases and J by 7 bases. CDR3 length: 17 residues.